The 30 T cell receptor beta chains reported below all come from one sample, sequenced in a study of blood T cell repertoires in COVID-19. Assay: immunoSEQ multiplex PCR; the TCRdb copy retains only in-frame clones and omits some. The sample holds 24,000 or so clones; 80% to 90% are singletons and the top ten take 13%. Sequencing was performed on peripheral blood. These receptor sequences come from a human donor in a cohort sampled during active COVID-19. The donor label of this sample is uncertain.

Here the CDR3 DNA reads TGTGCCAGCAGCCGCCCTGGGACAGCTCAAGAGACCCAGTACTTC. This gives the protein CASSRPGTAQETQYF. The J gene is TRBJ2-5, the V gene TRBV3-1 (or the pseudogene TRBV3-2), with 7 bases aligning to TRBD1. The V segment lost 4 bases and the J segment 2 bases; nucleotides outside the gene matches: 7. CDR1 LGHDT and CDR2 YNNKEL come from the germline V gene (reference sequence). The CDR3 is made up of 15 amino acids.

The chain has TRBV6-6 and TRBJ1-5; D is uncertain. Looked up from germline, CDR1 is MNHNY and CDR2 is SVGAGI (reference sequence). V lost 6 bases and J 1 base, leaving 13 bases between the germline ends. The CDR3 is made up of 15 amino acids. CDR3 residues: CASSRGVESNQPQHF. The CDR3, as DNA: TGTGCCAGCAGCCGCGGAGTAGAAAGCAATCAGCCCCAGCATTTT.

The chain has TRBV28 and TRBJ2-7, with 7 positions matching TRBD1. The ends lost 8 bases at V and 0 bases at J; junction bases unmatched: 7. Germline CDR1 is MDHEN and CDR2 is SYDVKM. The CDR3 is made up of 14 amino acids. The CDR3 here is CASRTRGSSYEQYF. Here the CDR3 DNA reads TGTGCCAGCCGAACCAGGGGGAGCTCCTACGAGCAGTACTTC.

V and J are TRBV28 and TRBJ1-5; tentative D call: TRBD1 (5 bases). This CDR3 is built from 14 residues. Trimming stripped 0 bases from V and 7 bases from J, with 10 bases between. Germline V gene sequence: CDR1 MDHEN, CDR2 SYDVKM. CDR3 loop: CASSLWQGGQPQHF. Here the CDR3 DNA reads TGTGCCAGCAGTTTATGGCAGGGCGGACAGCCCCAGCATTTT.

The chain combines TRBV7-9 with TRBJ2-3; D possibly corresponds to TRBD2 (6 bases). V lost 5 bases to trimming and J lost 1 base, with 13 bases between them. Germline V gene sequence: CDR1 SEHNR, CDR2 FQNEAQ (reference sequence). The CDR3 is made up of 15 amino acids. CDR3: CASSPRGGGTDTQYF. CDR3 sequence (DNA): TGTGCCAGCAGCCCTAGAGGCGGGGGCACAGATACGCAGTATTTT.

The DNA for the CDR3 is TGCGCCAGCAGCTTGGACAGCGGGGGGGCCGGCGATGAGCAGTTCTTC. It specifies CASSLDSGGAGDEQFF. This rearrangement joins TRBV5-1 to TRBJ2-1; TRBD2 aligns across 10 bases. Trimming took 0 bases from V and 8 from J; bases not matched to a gene: 8. The length of the CDR3 is 16 residues. Germline V gene lookup returns CDR1 SGHRS and CDR2 YFSETQ. Full variable domain (remainder filled in from reference TRBV5-1 and TRBJ2-1): KAGVTQTPRYLIKTRGQQVTLSCSPISGHRSVSWYQQTPGQGLQFLFEYFSETQRNKGNFPGRFSGRQFSNSRSEMNVSTLELGDSALYLCASSLDSGGAGDEQFFGPGTRLTVL.

The chain carries TRBV7-2 and TRBJ1-2, with 10 nucleotides matching TRBD1. The junction had 4 bases not matched to a gene; V was cut back by 4 bases and J by 5 bases. The CDR3 has 14 residues. The germline V gene has CDR1 SGHTA and CDR2 FQGNSA. The CDR3, as DNA: TGTGCCAGCAGCTCGACAGGGGGCGGATATGGCTACACCTTC. Its translation is CASSSTGGGYGYTF. The variable domain in full, completed from reference TRBV7-2 and TRBJ1-2, reads GAGVSQSPSNKVTEKGKDVELRCDPISGHTALYWYRQSLGQGLEFLIYFQGNSAPDKSGLPSDRFSAERTGGSVSTLTIQRTQQEDSAVYLCASSSTGGGYGYTFGSGTRLTVV.

The V gene is TRBV2, the J gene TRBJ2-3; D ambiguous. Trimming removed 7 bases at V and 1 base at J, with 9 bases between. This CDR3 has 13 residues. Germline-derived CDR1 and CDR2 are SNHLY and FYNNEI. The CDR3 DNA reads TGTGCCAGCACTTCCCAGGGCACAGATACGCAGTATTTT. Encoded protein: CASTSQGTDTQYF.

The chain joins TRBV9 to TRBJ2-4; 8 bases match TRBD1. This CDR3 spans 15 amino acids. Germline V CDR1 and CDR2: SGDLS, YYNGEE. J gave up 0 bases and V 3 bases, and 2 bases lay outside the gene matches. The CDR3 DNA reads as TGTGCCAGCAGCGAAGGACAGGGAGCCAAAAACATTCAGTACTTC. This translates into CASSEGQGAKNIQYF.

The chain links TRBV29-1 to TRBJ2-3; 9 bases fit TRBD2. The CDR3 extends over 15 amino acids. Trimming cost V 1 base and J 5 bases; bases outside gene matches: 7. Germline CDR1 and CDR2: SQVTM and ANQGSEA. The CDR3 region has the DNA TGCAGCGTTGAAGGAGGGCGGGGGGGTAAAGATACGCAGTATTTT. Protein: CSVEGGRGGKDTQYF.

This chain connects TRBV4-1 to TRBJ1-6; TRBD1 might be the D (6 bases). CDR1 is MGHRA, CDR2 YSYEKL, per germline. V lost 5 bases and J 6 bases, leaving 14 bases between the germline ends. This CDR3 contains 15 residues. CDR3 bases: TGCGCCAGCAGCTCCCGACAGGAGAGTAATTCACCCCTCCACTTT. Its protein product is CASSSRQESNSPLHF.

The chain uses TRBV7-3 and TRBJ2-5; D remains unclear. V lost 5 bases and J 3 bases, leaving 10 bases between the germline ends. The CDR3 is 13 amino acids. Germline CDR1 SGHTA, CDR2 FQGTGA. CDR3 residues: CASSPSAEETQYF. The CDR3 DNA follows: TGTGCCAGCAGCCCGTCTGCGGAAGAGACCCAGTACTTC.

This chain joins TRBV6-5 and TRBJ2-2; D call uncertain. V lost 0 bases and J 2 bases, leaving 10 bases between the germline ends. This CDR3 region has 16 residues. CDR1 MNHEY and CDR2 SVGAGI come from the germline V gene. This chain's CDR3 is CASSYSVNSNTGELFF. The DNA for the CDR3 is TGTGCCAGCAGTTACTCGGTGAATAGCAACACCGGGGAGCTGTTTTTT.

The rearrangement joins TRBV6-6 to TRBJ1-4; weak D call: TRBD1 (5 bases). V lost 4 bases and J lost 4, with 10 bases in between. The CDR3 covers 14 residues. Germline V lookup: CDR1 MNHNY, CDR2 SVGAGI (reference sequence). For the CDR3, the DNA is TGTGCCAGCAGTTTCGGGACTTTTAATGAAAAACTGTTTTTT. Amino acid sequence: CASSFGTFNEKLFF.

The chain carries TRBV28 and TRBJ2-1, with 11 bases identical to TRBD1. Germline CDR1 reads MDHEN; CDR2 reads SYDVKM. After removal of 5 bases from V and 4 bases from J, the junction contained 4 bases not matched to a gene. The CDR3 has 15 residues. The CDR3 spells CASSGGTGGYNEQFF. In DNA, the CDR3 is TGTGCCAGCAGTGGGGGGACAGGGGGTTACAATGAGCAGTTCTTC.

In this sample, this clone turned up once. This chain uses TRBV2 with TRBJ2-5; 7 bases agree with TRBD1. The CDR3 contains 14 residues. The trim removed 8 bases at V and 5 bases at J, leaving 11 bases unmatched. Germline values: CDR1 SNHLY, CDR2 FYNNEI. DNA for the CDR3: TGTGCCAGCTCGAGGGGGCCCCTTTCGGAGACCCAGTACTTC. This gives the protein CASSRGPLSETQYF. Filled out from reference TRBV2 and TRBJ2-5, the complete variable domain reads EPEVTQTPSHQVTQMGQEVILRCVPISNHLYFYWYRQILGQKVEFLVSFYNNEISEKSEIFDDQFSVERPDGSNFTLKIRSTKLEDSAMYFCASSRGPLSETQYFGPGTRLLVL.

The chain combines TRBV5-6 with TRBJ1-1, with D possibly TRBD1 on 6 matching bases. The ends were cut back, 3 bases at V and 3 bases at J, with 15 bases in the middle. CDR3 length equals 15 residues. The germline V gene has CDR1 SGHDT and CDR2 YYEEEE. CDR3 in amino acids: CASSSWTDGDTEAFF. As DNA, the CDR3 is TGTGCCAGCAGCTCCTGGACAGACGGGGACACTGAAGCTTTCTTT.

The genes are TRBV9 and TRBJ2-7, with a weak D call TRBD2 (6 bases). The CDR3 has 13 amino acids. Trimming removed 4 bases at V and 6 bases at J, with 14 bases between. Germline-derived CDR1 and CDR2 are SGDLS and YYNGEE. CDR3 amino acids: CASSPRAEGEQYF. The CDR3 DNA follows: TGTGCCAGCAGCCCCCGGGCGGAGGGCGAGCAGTACTTC.

The rearrangement links TRBV6-5 to TRBJ2-2; D possibly corresponds to TRBD2 (5 bases). V dropped 6 bases and J dropped 4 bases, with 15 bases sitting between them. Germline V CDR1 and CDR2: MNHEY, SVGAGI. CDR3 length: 15 residues. CDR3 residues: CASRGLSLITGELFF. CDR3 nucleotides: TGTGCCAGCAGAGGACTCTCATTGATCACCGGGGAGCTGTTTTTT.

V gene TRBV9 combines with J gene TRBJ2-3; TRBD2 matches at 8 bases. Germline CDR1 and CDR2: SGDLS and YYNGEE. V dropped 4 bases and J dropped 5; count of bases not matched to a gene: 15. The CDR3 spans 17 residues. CDR3 in amino acids: CASSSRRGAGGVDTQYF. The CDR3 DNA reads as TGTGCCAGCAGCTCCCGTCGGGGGGCGGGGGGCGTAGATACGCAGTATTTT.

The CDR3 sequence is CASKPGTQTDTQYF. CDR3 nucleotides: TGTGCCAGTAAGCCAGGGACTCAAACAGATACGCAGTATTTT. This rearrangement joins TRBV19 to TRBJ2-3, with D maybe TRBD2 (6 bases). Germline CDR1 LNHDA, CDR2 SQIVND (reference sequence). This CDR3 comprises 14 residues. Trimming removed 7 bases at V and 3 bases at J, with 14 bases between.

This chain links TRBV2 with TRBJ1-1; no clear D. Deletions cut 6 bases from V and 10 bases from J, with 15 bases between. Germline CDR1 SNHLY, CDR2 FYNNEI. This CDR3 is 12 amino acids long. This CDR3 is CASRERAGRAFF. The DNA for the CDR3 is TGTGCCAGCAGGGAGCGGGCAGGCCGAGCTTTCTTT.

The chain links TRBV14 to TRBJ1-3, with a possible D match to TRBD1 (5 bases). V was shortened by 1 base and J by 0 bases, with 7 bases between the two germline ends. Germline V gene data show CDR1 as SGHDN and CDR2 as FVKESK. The CDR3 runs to 15 residues. In DNA form, the CDR3 reads TGTGCCAGCAGCCAAGGACAGTTCTCTGGAAACACCATATATTTT. Translation gives CASSQGQFSGNTIYF.

V gene TRBV10-3 combines with J gene TRBJ1-3; TRBD1 might be the D (5 bases). The ends were cut back, 3 bases at V and 8 bases at J, with 14 bases in the middle. CDR3 length: 14 residues. Germline V CDR1 and CDR2: ENHRY, SYGVKD. CDR3 residues: CAISDQGSQDTIYF. The CDR3 bases are TGTGCCATCAGTGATCAGGGCAGCCAAGACACCATATATTTT.

J is TRBJ2-3 and V is TRBV2, with TRBD2 matching over 7 bases. The CDR3 is made up of 15 amino acids. Germline V gene data show CDR1 as SNHLY and CDR2 as FYNNEI. Losses at the gene ends were 2 bases for V and 7 bases for J; bases not matched to a gene: 9. The CDR3 is CASSEWAGEGNTQYF. The CDR3 region has the DNA TGTGCCAGCAGTGAATGGGCGGGGGAAGGGAATACGCAGTATTTT.

V usage is TRBV5-4 and J usage is TRBJ1-4, with 12 bases that match TRBD1. Germline V gene sequence: CDR1 SGHNT, CDR2 YYREEE (reference sequence). The CDR3 sequence is 16 residues long. V shed 0 bases, J shed 8 bases, and the junction held 5 bases outside the gene matches. The CDR3 spells CASSLARDRGQEKLFF. The DNA of the CDR3 is TGTGCCAGCAGCTTGGCCCGGGACAGGGGGCAGGAAAAACTGTTTTTT.

The rearrangement joins TRBV5-1 to TRBJ2-2; 11 bases fit TRBD1. Germline CDR1 SGHRS, CDR2 YFSETQ. After removal of 4 bases from V and 2 bases from J, the junction contained 10 bases not matched to a gene. The CDR3 extends over 18 amino acids. The CDR3 coding sequence is TGCGCCAGCAGCACAGGAAGGACAGGGGGCGCCAACACCGGGGAGCTGTTTTTT. Its protein product is CASSTGRTGGANTGELFF.

This clone has only a few counts. The V call is TRBV7-9, the J call TRBJ2-5; tentatively, D is TRBD2 (5 bases). V lost 4 bases to trimming and J lost 1 base, with 19 bases between them. This CDR3 is built from 17 residues. Germline V gives CDR1 SEHNR, CDR2 FQNEAQ (reference sequence). As DNA, the CDR3 is TGTGCCAGCAGCTCCACCGCGAGGGCGGCCTTCCAAGAGACCCAGTACTTC. Its protein is CASSSTARAAFQETQYF.

The chain joins TRBV18 to TRBJ2-7, with D perhaps TRBD2 (7 bases). V lost 3 bases to trimming and J lost 6 bases, with 18 bases between them. Germline V gives CDR1 KGHSH, CDR2 LQKENI. CDR3 length: 15 amino acids. The CDR3 sequence: CASSPNGGATSEQYF. CDR3 DNA: TGTGCCAGCTCACCTAATGGGGGGGCGACCAGCGAGCAGTACTTC.

The chain employs TRBV6-1 and TRBJ1-5; 7 positions agree with TRBD1. Unmatched junction bases numbered 5, after V lost 1 base and J lost 5 bases. The CDR3 runs 15 residues. The germline V gene has CDR1 MNHNS and CDR2 SASEGT. The CDR3 loop reads CASSEEGDSYQPQHF. The CDR3 nucleotides read TGTGCCAGCAGTGAAGAAGGGGACAGTTATCAGCCCCAGCATTTT.